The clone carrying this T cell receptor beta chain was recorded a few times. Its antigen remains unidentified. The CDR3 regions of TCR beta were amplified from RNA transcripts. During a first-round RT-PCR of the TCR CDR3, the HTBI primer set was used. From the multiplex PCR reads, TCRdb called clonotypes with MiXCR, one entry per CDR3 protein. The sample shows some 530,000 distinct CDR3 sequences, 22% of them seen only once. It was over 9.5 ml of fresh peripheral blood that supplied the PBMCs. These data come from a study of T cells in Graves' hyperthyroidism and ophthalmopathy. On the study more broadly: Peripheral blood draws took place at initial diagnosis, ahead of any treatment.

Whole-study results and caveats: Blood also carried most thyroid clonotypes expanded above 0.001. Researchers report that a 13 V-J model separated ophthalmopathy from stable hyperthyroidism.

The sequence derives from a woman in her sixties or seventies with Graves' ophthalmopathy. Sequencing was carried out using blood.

CDR3 region: CASSWGASGRANIQYF. CDR3 DNA: TGTGCCAGCAGCTGGGGCGCTAGCGGGAGGGCCAACATTCAGTACTTC. The chain employs TRBV5-5 and TRBJ2-4; TRBD2 agrees at 12 bases. Per the germline V gene, CDR1 is SGHKS and CDR2 is YYEKEE (reference sequence). The V segment lost 3 bases and the J segment 7 bases; nucleotides outside the gene matches: 8. This CDR3 spans 16 amino acids.